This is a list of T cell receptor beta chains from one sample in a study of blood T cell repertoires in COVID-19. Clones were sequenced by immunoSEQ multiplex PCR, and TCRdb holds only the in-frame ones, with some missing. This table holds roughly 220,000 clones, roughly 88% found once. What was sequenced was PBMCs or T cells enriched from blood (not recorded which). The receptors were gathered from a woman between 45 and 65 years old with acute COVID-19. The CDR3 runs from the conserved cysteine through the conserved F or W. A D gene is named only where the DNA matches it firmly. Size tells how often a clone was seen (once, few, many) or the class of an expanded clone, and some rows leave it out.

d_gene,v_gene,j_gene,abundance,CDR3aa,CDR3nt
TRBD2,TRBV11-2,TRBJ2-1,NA,CASTPLGRSYNEQFF,TGTGCCAGCACCCCCCTCGGGAGGTCCTACAATGAGCAGTTCTTC
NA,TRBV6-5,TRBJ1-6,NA,CASSPPGLDNSPLHF,TGTGCCAGCAGTCCGCCGGGACTCGATAATTCACCCCTCCACTTT
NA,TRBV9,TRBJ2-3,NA,CASSVVAEGSTDTQYF,TGTGCCAGCAGCGTAGTTGCGGAGGGGAGCACAGATACGCAGTATTTT
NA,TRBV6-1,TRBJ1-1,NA,CASSDRPNTEAFF,TGTGCCAGCAGTGACCGTCCGAACACTGAAGCTTTCTTT
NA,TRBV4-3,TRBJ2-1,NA,CASSQDRGLSYNEQFF,TGCGCCAGCAGCCAAGATCGGGGACTGTCCTACAATGAGCAGTTCTTC
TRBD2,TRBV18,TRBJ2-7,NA,CASSPIPPSGIYEQYF,TGTGCCAGCTCACCAATTCCCCCTAGCGGCATCTACGAGCAGTACTTC
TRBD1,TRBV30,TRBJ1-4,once,CAWSVLGTGDEKLFF,TGTGCCTGGAGTGTATTGGGGACAGGGGACGAAAAACTGTTTTTT
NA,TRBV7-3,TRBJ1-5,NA,CASSLVGGGHNQPQHF,TGTGCCAGCAGCCTCGTGGGAGGCGGACACAATCAGCCCCAGCATTTT
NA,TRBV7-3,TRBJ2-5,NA,CASSQQGIPLETQYF,TGTGCCAGCAGCCAGCAGGGGATCCCTTTGGAGACCCAGTACTTC
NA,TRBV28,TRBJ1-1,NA,CASSGHLEVADTEAFF,TGTGCCAGCAGCGGACACCTAGAAGTCGCGGACACTGAAGCTTTCTTT
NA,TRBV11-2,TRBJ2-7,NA,CASSSVWLYEQYF,TGTGCCAGCAGCAGCGTATGGCTCTACGAGCAGTACTTC
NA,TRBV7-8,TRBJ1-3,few,CASSPRASGNTIYF,TGTGCCAGCAGTCCGAGGGCCTCTGGAAACACCATATATTTT
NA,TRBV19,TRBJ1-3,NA,CASSIVPANSGNTIYF,TGTGCCAGTAGTATAGTTCCAGCGAACTCTGGAAACACCATATATTTT
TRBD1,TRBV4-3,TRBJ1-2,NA,CASSQEGTETGGYTF,TGCGCCAGCAGCCAAGAAGGGACCGAGACAGGGGGCTACACCTTC
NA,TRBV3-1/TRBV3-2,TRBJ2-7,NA,CASSQEEACSYEQYF,TGTGCCAGCAGCCAAGAGGAGGCTTGCTCCTACGAGCAGTACTTC
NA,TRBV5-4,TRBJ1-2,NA,CASSMDSYGYTF,TGTGCCAGCAGCATGGACAGCTATGGCTACACCTTC
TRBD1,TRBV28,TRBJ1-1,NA,CASSFTGAGTEAFF,TGTGCCAGCAGTTTCACAGGGGCCGGGACTGAAGCTTTCTTT
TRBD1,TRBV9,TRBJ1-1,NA,CASSALDRAGVGTEAFF,TGTGCCAGCAGCGCGTTGGACAGGGCTGGGGTGGGGACTGAAGCTTTCTTT
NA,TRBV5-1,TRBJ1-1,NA,CASNGQTEAFF,TGCGCCAGCAATGGGCAGACTGAAGCTTTCTTT
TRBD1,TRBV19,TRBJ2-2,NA,CATSWTGPTGELFF,TGTGCCACCTCTTGGACAGGGCCCACCGGGGAGCTGTTTTTT
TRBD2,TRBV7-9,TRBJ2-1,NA,CASSLELAGGTEQFF,TGTGCCAGCAGCTTAGAGCTAGCGGGAGGTACTGAGCAGTTCTTC
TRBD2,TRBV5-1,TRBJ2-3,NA,CASSWTSGLSTDTQYF,TGCGCCAGCAGTTGGACTAGCGGTTTAAGCACAGATACGCAGTATTTT
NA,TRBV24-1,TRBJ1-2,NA,CATSDHDYGYTF,TGTGCCACCAGTGATCATGACTATGGCTACACCTTC
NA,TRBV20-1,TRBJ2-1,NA,CSASTPSMLFF,TGCAGTGCTTCAACACCTAGTATGCTGTTCTTC
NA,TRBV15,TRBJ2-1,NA,CATSRAGGGVGRNEQFF,TGTGCCACCAGCAGAGCGGGGGGCGGCGTGGGGAGGAATGAGCAGTTCTTC
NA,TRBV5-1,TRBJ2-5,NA,CASSSTFSGETQYF,TGCGCCAGCAGCTCGACATTTTCAGGGGAGACCCAGTACTTC
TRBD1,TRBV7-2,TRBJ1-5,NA,CASSLESGGYSNQPQHF,TGTGCCAGCAGCTTAGAGTCAGGGGGATATAGCAATCAGCCCCAGCATTTT
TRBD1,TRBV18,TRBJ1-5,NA,CASSPGTGIQPQHF,TGTGCCAGCTCACCCGGGACAGGGATTCAGCCCCAGCATTTT
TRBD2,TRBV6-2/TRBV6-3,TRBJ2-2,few,CASSYRGLAGRTGELFF,TGTGCCAGCAGTTACCGGGGACTAGCGGGAAGGACCGGGGAGCTGTTTTTT
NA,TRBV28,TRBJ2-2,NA,CASSLTLLARNTGELFF,TGTGCCAGCAGTCTAACTCTTCTAGCGAGGAACACCGGGGAGCTGTTTTTT
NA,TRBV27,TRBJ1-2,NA,CASSSGLIYGYTF,TGTGCCAGCAGTTCGGGACTGATCTATGGCTACACCTTC
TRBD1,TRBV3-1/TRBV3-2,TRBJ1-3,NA,CASSRDRGLGNTIYF,TGTGCCAGCAGCCGAGACAGGGGGCTCGGAAACACCATATATTTT
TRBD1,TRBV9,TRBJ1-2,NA,CASSVRDRDTNYGYTF,TGTGCCAGCAGCGTCCGGGACAGGGACACTAACTATGGCTACACCTTC
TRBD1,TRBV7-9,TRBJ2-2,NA,CASSRTGGTGELFF,TGTGCCAGCAGCCGAACAGGGGGGACCGGGGAGCTGTTTTTT
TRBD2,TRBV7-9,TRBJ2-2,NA,CASSVSGRDTGELFF,TGTGCCAGCAGCGTTAGCGGGAGGGACACCGGGGAGCTGTTTTTT
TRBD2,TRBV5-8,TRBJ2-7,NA,CASSLSGGYLYEQYF,TGTGCCAGCAGCCTATCGGGAGGGTACCTATACGAGCAGTACTTC
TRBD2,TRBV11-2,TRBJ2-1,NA,CASSLERLAFYNEQFF,TGTGCCAGCAGCTTAGAAAGACTAGCTTTCTACAATGAGCAGTTCTTC
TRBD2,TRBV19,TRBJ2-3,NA,CASSPRRSGRADTQYF,TGTGCCAGTAGTCCCCGGCGGAGCGGGAGAGCAGATACGCAGTATTTT
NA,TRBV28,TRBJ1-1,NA,CASSSPPGVNTEAFF,TGTGCCAGCAGCTCCCCCCCAGGGGTGAACACTGAAGCTTTCTTT
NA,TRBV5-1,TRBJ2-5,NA,CASSSGQPGETQYF,TGCGCCAGCAGCTCCGGACAGCCCGGGGAGACCCAGTACTTC
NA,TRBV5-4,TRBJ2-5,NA,CASSRTGSRETQYF,TGTGCCAGCAGCCGTACAGGGTCAAGGGAGACCCAGTACTTC
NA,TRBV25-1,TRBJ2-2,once,CASSRVNTGELFF,TGTGCCAGCAGCCGGGTGAACACCGGGGAGCTGTTTTTT
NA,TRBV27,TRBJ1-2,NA,CASSPHGESPYGYTF,TGTGCCAGCAGTCCTCACGGGGAATCTCCTTATGGCTACACCTTC
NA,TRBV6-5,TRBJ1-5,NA,CASSLQENQPQHF,TGTGCCAGCAGTTTACAGGAAAATCAGCCCCAGCATTTT
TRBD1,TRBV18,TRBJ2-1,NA,CASSPLDRGNEQFF,TGTGCCAGCTCACCACTCGACAGGGGCAATGAGCAGTTCTTC
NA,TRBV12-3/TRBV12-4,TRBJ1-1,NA,CASSFSGFTEAFF,TGTGCCAGCAGTTTTAGCGGGTTCACTGAAGCTTTCTTT
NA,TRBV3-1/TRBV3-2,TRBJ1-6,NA,CASSQDPGGEENSPLHF,TGTGCCAGCAGCCAAGACCCCGGGGGAGAGGAGAATTCACCCCTCCACTTT
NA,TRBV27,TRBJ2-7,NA,CASRDWNYEQYF,TGTGCCAGCCGGGACTGGAATTACGAGCAGTACTTC
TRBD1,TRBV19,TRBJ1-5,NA,CASSTTGAGSVQPQHF,TGTGCCAGTAGTACGACAGGGGCAGGGAGTGTTCAGCCCCAGCATTTT
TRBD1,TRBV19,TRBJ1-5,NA,CASSIATGTGTVRQPQHF,TGTGCCAGTAGTATAGCTACCGGGACAGGCACCGTCAGGCAGCCCCAGCATTTT
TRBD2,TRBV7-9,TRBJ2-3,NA,CASSASAGVLADTQYF,TGTGCCAGCAGCGCGTCAGCGGGAGTTCTGGCCGATACGCAGTATTTT